This TCR beta chain was obtained from a study of identical twins. Healthy Caucasian donors formed the entire cohort. Template switching introduced a universal primer site, and the cDNA bore unique molecular identifiers. Each CDR3 protein is one row after TCRdb ran MiXCR on the 5' RACE reads. The table records some 1,700,000 distinct CDR3 sequences, roughly 35% of them present only once. Findings and caveats of the study: For out-of-frame alpha sequences shared by twins, low generation probability was in excess. Insertion counts were lower in abundant cord blood beta clonotypes, a trend that memory repertoires did not show.

This clonotype came up a few times. Its antigen is undetermined. From germline, CDR1 is MNHEY and CDR2 SVGEGT. Trimming pared 2 bases from V and 2 bases from J, leaving 7 bases between. This CDR3 has 15 residues. Sequencing input: cord blood. The chain couples TRBV6-2 or TRBV6-3 to TRBJ2-6; D unclear. The sequence was obtained from a newborn girl in good health. CDR3 in amino acids: CASSYGQAGANVLTF. The CDR3 nucleotides read TGTGCCAGCAGTTACGGTCAAGCTGGGGCCAACGTCCTGACTTTC.